The 21 T cell receptor beta chains given below trace back to one sample, sequenced in a study of radiotherapy plus CTLA-4 blockade in lung cancer. Profiling relied on immunoSEQ multiplex PCR, and the TCRdb table lists in-frame clones only, not all of them. The table lists some 120,000 clones, 70% to 85% of them singletons, with approximately 3.5% in the top ten. This specimen was peripheral blood, taken from a patient treated with radiotherapy plus ipilimumab. These receptors originate from a human donor with non-small cell lung cancer that progressed on radiotherapy plus ipilimumab. Some clones in this sample may be carry-over from other donors' samples.

V is TRBV7-9 and J is TRBJ1-4, with no clear D. Per germline, CDR1 SEHNR and CDR2 FQNEAQ (reference sequence). The CDR3 has 13 amino acids. The V end was cut by 7 bases, the J end by 4 bases, with 10 bases between. The CDR3 region has the DNA TGTGCCAGCACCTGGGGTGTTAATGAAAAACTGTTTTTT. Translated, it gives CASTWGVNEKLFF.

In the case of this clone: Its ends do not fully match the called genes, so a read error is possible. The rearrangement uses TRBV7-9 and TRBJ2-1, with TRBD2 matching over 14 bases. This CDR3 has 13 residues. Germline V gene data show CDR1 as SEHNR and CDR2 as FQNEAQ (reference sequence). CDR3 nucleotide sequence: TGTGCCAGCAGCGCCGGACTAGCGGGGGGCCGAGTCTTC. Its translation: CASSAGLAGGRVF. Looking up the rest from reference TRBV7-9 and TRBJ2-1 gives the full variable domain: DTGVSQNPRHKITKRGQNVTFRCDPISEHNRLYWYRQTLGQGPEFLTYFQNEAQLEKSRLLSDRFSAERPKGSFSTLEIQRTEQGDSAMYLCASSAGLAGGRVFGPGTRLTVL.

This chain joins TRBV6-1 and TRBJ2-7; D may be TRBD2 (6 bases). V was cut by 7 bases and J by 7 bases, with 20 bases left in between. This CDR3 comprises 14 residues. Per germline, CDR1 MNHNS and CDR2 SASEGT. CDR3 coding DNA: TGTGCCAGCATTAGCGGATGGGGTTTAAAGGAGCAGTACTTC. This translates into CASISGWGLKEQYF.

The chain carries TRBV5-1 and TRBJ2-7, with a weak D call TRBD1 (6 bases). The germline V gene has CDR1 SGHRS and CDR2 YFSETQ. The germline V and J ends were trimmed by 2 bases and 6 bases, with 9 bases remaining between them. CDR3 size: 12 residues. CDR3 amino acids: CASSFTGIEQYF. The CDR3 bases are TGCGCCAGCAGCTTTACAGGGATCGAGCAGTACTTC.

This chain connects TRBV7-2 to TRBJ2-3, with D perhaps TRBD2 (5 bases). Between the trimmed V and J ends, which lost 2 bases and 2 bases, there was a span of 20 bases. Per germline, CDR1 SGHTA and CDR2 FQGNSA. CDR3 length: 18 amino acids. CDR3 protein: CASSLLWGIRRSTDTQYF. CDR3 nucleotide sequence: TGTGCCAGCAGCTTATTATGGGGAATCAGGAGGTCCACAGATACGCAGTATTTT.

The chain employs TRBV11-3 and TRBJ1-1; 7 bases agree with TRBD1. The germline gives CDR1 SGHNT, CDR2 YENEEA. The CDR3 length is 13 residues. V was clipped by 0 bases and J by 7 bases; unmatched bases: 2. DNA of the CDR3: TGTGCCAGCAGCTTAGAAGGGGGCGGTGAAGCTTTCTTT. As protein: CASSLEGGGEAFF. The full variable domain, in which reference TRBV11-3 and TRBJ1-1 provide the parts outside the CDR3, is EAGVVQSPRYKIIEKKQPVAFWCNPISGHNTLYWYLQNLGQGPELLIRYENEEAVDDSQLPKDRFSAERLKGVDSTLKIQPAELGDSAVYLCASSLEGGGEAFFGQGTRLTVV.

V is TRBV13 and J is TRBJ2-1; 12 nucleotides align to TRBD1. The CDR3 sequence is 16 residues long. In germline, CDR1 is PRHDT, CDR2 FYEKMQ (reference sequence). V lost 2 bases, J lost 8 bases, and 7 bases stayed unmatched. This CDR3 is CASSLIGTGGIYEQFF. Here the CDR3 DNA reads TGTGCCAGCAGCTTAATTGGGACAGGGGGCATCTATGAGCAGTTCTTC.

This chain links TRBV2 with TRBJ2-2; 7 bases agree with TRBD2. The junction had 4 bases not matched to a gene; V was cut back by 6 bases and J by 6 bases. CDR3 length equals 13 residues. Germline V CDR1 and CDR2: SNHLY, FYNNEI. CDR3 loop: CASRETSPGELFF. CDR3 DNA: TGTGCCAGCAGGGAGACTAGCCCCGGGGAGCTGTTTTTT.

V usage is TRBV7-2 and J usage is TRBJ1-4, with D perhaps matching TRBD1 (6 bases). The CDR3 loop spans 14 amino acids. CDR1 and CDR2 (germline): SGHTA, FQGNSA. Deletions cut 5 bases from V and 4 bases from J, with 11 bases between. CDR3 nucleotide sequence: TGTGCCAGCAGCCTGGACAGAAGTAATGAAAAACTGTTTTTT. It specifies CASSLDRSNEKLFF.

The table lists this clone with a count of one. This chain links TRBV11-3 with TRBJ1-1, with D possibly TRBD1 on 6 matching bases. CDR3 length equals 12 residues. The ends were cut back, 4 bases at V and 10 bases at J, with 13 bases in the middle. The germline gives CDR1 SGHNT, CDR2 YENEEA. CDR3 amino acids: CASSSDSGRAFF. CDR3 in DNA: TGTGCCAGCAGCTCGGACAGCGGCCGAGCTTTCTTT.

For the CDR3, the DNA is TGTGCCAGCAGCGGCGCTAGCGGGGGGAGAGAGCAGTTCTTC. Translated, it gives CASSGASGGREQFF. This chain uses TRBV7-3 with TRBJ2-1; TRBD2 matches at 11 bases. CDR1 is SGHTA and CDR2 is FQGTGA in the germline V gene. This CDR3 comprises 14 residues. V was pared by 5 bases and J by 10 bases, with 7 bases of the junction left unmatched.

The chain carries TRBV7-8 and TRBJ2-5; D gene ambiguous. With the DNA end fitting TRBJ2-7 better, the J assignment may be wrong. Germline-derived CDR1 and CDR2 are SGHVS and FQNEAQ. This CDR3 comprises 14 residues. Here the CDR3 DNA reads TGTGCCAGCAGCTTAAAGGGCCCGCGCTACGAGCAGTACTTC. Amino acids: CASSLKGPRYEQYF.

This chain links TRBV5-1 with TRBJ1-1, with TRBD1 as a possible D gene (5 bases). With 0 bases removed from V and 10 bases from J, the gap between germline ends came to 16 bases. CDR3 size: 14 residues. Per germline, CDR1 SGHRS and CDR2 YFSETQ. Here the CDR3 DNA reads TGCGCCAGCAGCTTGGTGGGGACTGAAGTGTCAGCTTTCTTT. Residues: CASSLVGTEVSAFF.

The J gene is TRBJ2-6, the V gene TRBV9, with a possible D match to TRBD1 (5 bases). The V gene lost 0 bases and the J gene lost 4 bases, with 11 bases spanning the gap. CDR1 is SGDLS, CDR2 YYNGEE, per germline. CDR3 length equals 16 residues. CDR3: CASSVVGRGGANVLTF. The DNA for the CDR3 is TGTGCCAGCAGCGTAGTGGGGCGAGGCGGGGCCAACGTCCTGACTTTC.

The CDR3 spells CAPGTGTF. The CDR3 coding sequence is TGCGCTCCAGGGACAGGCACCTTC. This chain links TRBV10-1 with TRBJ1-2; 8 bases map to TRBD1. The germline gives CDR1 WNHNN, CDR2 SYGVQD (reference sequence). CDR3 length: 8 amino acids.

The genes are TRBV11-2 and TRBJ2-7; D is undetermined. V dropped 3 bases and J dropped 2 bases, with 8 bases sitting between them. In germline, CDR1 is SGHAT, CDR2 FQNNGV. The CDR3 contains 13 residues. The CDR3 region has the DNA TGTGCCAGCAGCTTTTCACAGACCTACGAGCAGTACTTC. Protein sequence: CASSFSQTYEQYF. Complete variable domain (other parts from reference TRBV11-2 and TRBJ2-7): EAGVAQSPRYKIIEKRQSVAFWCNPISGHATLYWYQQILGQGPKLLIQFQNNGVVDDSQLPKDRFSAERLKGVDSTLKIQPAKLEDSAVYLCASSFSQTYEQYFGPGTRLTVT.

A single count supports this clone. Without the conserved terminal phenylalanine or tryptophan, this CDR3 likely stems from a read error. The chain couples TRBV4-3 to TRBJ1-2, with a possible D match to TRBD1 (6 bases). Germline V gene data show CDR1 as LGHNA and CDR2 as YSLEER. This CDR3 is 15 amino acids long. V was trimmed by 0 bases and J by 7 bases, leaving 15 bases between them. The CDR3 DNA sequence: TGCGCCAGCAGCCAAGATAGTAGGGTCAGGGGTGGCTACACCCTC. Translated, it gives CASSQDSRVRGGYTL.

The chain employs TRBV2 and TRBJ1-2; D may be TRBD1 (6 bases). Per germline, CDR1 SNHLY and CDR2 FYNNEI. Trimming removed 6 bases from V and 4 bases from J, with 12 bases in between. The CDR3 sequence is 13 residues long. The CDR3 nucleotides read TGTGCCAGCAGCCCCGGGGGCGGCTATGGCTACACCTTC. Its translation: CASSPGGGYGYTF.

This chain uses TRBV7-9 with TRBJ1-5; D uncertain. Trimming stripped 1 base from V and 2 bases from J, with 12 bases between. The V gene's germline CDR1 is SEHNR and CDR2 FQNEAQ (reference sequence). CDR3 length equals 16 residues. The CDR3: CASSLGAGSGNQPQHF. The CDR3 DNA sequence: TGTGCCAGCAGCTTAGGGGCGGGCAGTGGCAATCAGCCCCAGCATTTT.

This sequence joins TRBV5-6 and TRBJ1-4; TRBD1 matches at 8 bases. Germline-derived CDR1 and CDR2 are SGHDT and YYEEEE. The CDR3 is 17 residues long. J was trimmed by 6 bases and V by 0 bases; bases with no gene match: 10. In DNA, the CDR3 is TGTGCCAGCAGCTTGGCGGGCAGGGGGCGCAGAGATGAAAAACTGTTTTTT. Its protein is CASSLAGRGRRDEKLFF. Full variable domain (missing parts from reference TRBV5-6 and TRBJ1-4): DAGVTQSPTHLIKTRGQQVTLRCSPKSGHDTVSWYQQALGQGPQFIFQYYEEEERQRGNFPDRFSGHQFPNYSSELNVNALLLGDSALYLCASSLAGRGRRDEKLFFGSGTQLSVL.

The rearrangement joins TRBV5-4 to TRBJ2-1, with 8 bases identical to TRBD2. The J segment lost 12 bases and the V segment lost 0 bases, leaving 5 bases of the junction unmatched. This CDR3 has 13 residues. Germline V CDR1 and CDR2: SGHNT, YYREEE (reference sequence). In DNA, the CDR3 is TGTGCCAGCAGCTTGGCGGGACTAGAAGGGCAGTTCTTC. Protein sequence: CASSLAGLEGQFF.